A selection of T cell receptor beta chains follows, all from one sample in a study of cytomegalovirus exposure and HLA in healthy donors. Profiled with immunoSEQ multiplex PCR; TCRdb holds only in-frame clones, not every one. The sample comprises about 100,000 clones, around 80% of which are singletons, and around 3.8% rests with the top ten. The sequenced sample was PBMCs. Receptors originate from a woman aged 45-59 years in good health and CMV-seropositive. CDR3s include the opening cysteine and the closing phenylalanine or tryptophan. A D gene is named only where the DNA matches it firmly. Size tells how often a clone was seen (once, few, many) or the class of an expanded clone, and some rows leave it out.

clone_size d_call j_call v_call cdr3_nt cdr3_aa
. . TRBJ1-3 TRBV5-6 TGTGCCAGCAGCTTCCGGGGGAGACGGGGAAACACCATATATTTT CASSFRGRRGNTIYF
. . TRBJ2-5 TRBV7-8 TGTGCCAGCAGCTTAGTGGCCACAGGCGGGACCCAGTACTTC CASSLVATGGTQYF
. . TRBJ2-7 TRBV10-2 TGCGCCAGCATCGGAGGTGGAGAGCAGTACTTC CASIGGGEQYF
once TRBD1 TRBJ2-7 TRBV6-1 TGTGCCAGCAGTGAACGGGACAGAGGTGGCTACGAGCAGTACTTC CASSERDRGGYEQYF
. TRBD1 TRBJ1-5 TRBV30 TGTGCCTGGAGACAGGGGGCTGGGCATCAGCCCCAGCATTTT CAWRQGAGHQPQHF
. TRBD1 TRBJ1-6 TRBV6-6 TGTGCCAGCAGTTTCGACAGGGCCCAGGATAATTCACCCCTCCACTTT CASSFDRAQDNSPLHF
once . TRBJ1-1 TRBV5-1 TGCGCTTCGCGAGGGAACACTGAAGCTTTCTTT CASRGNTEAFF
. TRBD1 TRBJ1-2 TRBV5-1 TGCGCCAGCAGCGCCACGGGACAGGGATACGGCTACACCTTC CASSATGQGYGYTF
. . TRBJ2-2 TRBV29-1 TGCAGCGTTGGACTGACCGGGGAGCTGTTTTTT CSVGLTGELFF
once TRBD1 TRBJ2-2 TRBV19 TGTGCCAGTAGTATAGCCAGGGGGCCCACCGGGGAGCTGTTTTTT CASSIARGPTGELFF
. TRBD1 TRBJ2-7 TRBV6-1 TGTGCCAGCAGTGGCCTGGGACAGTCCTACGAGCAGTACTTC CASSGLGQSYEQYF
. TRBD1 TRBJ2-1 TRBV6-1 TGTGCCAGCAGTGAAGCAGGCGGGACAGGGGTTTACAATGAGCAGCTCTTC CASSEAGGTGVYNEQLF
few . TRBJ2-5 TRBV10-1 TGCGCCAGCGCTAAAGGAGCGTCAGAGACCCAGTACTTC CASAKGASETQYF
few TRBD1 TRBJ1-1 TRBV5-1 TGCGCCAGCAGCTTGGGGCTCAGGCAGGGGGCTGAGGAGGGGACTGAAGCTTTCTTT CASSLGLRQGAEEGTEAFF
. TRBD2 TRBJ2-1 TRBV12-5 TGTGCTAGTGGTTTTCCCCTAGCGGGAGTTAACAATGAGCAGTTCTTC CASGFPLAGVNNEQFF
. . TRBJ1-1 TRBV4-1 TGCGCCAGCAGCCAAGACGCCAGGGGAGCCTACACTGAAGCTTTCTTT CASSQDARGAYTEAFF
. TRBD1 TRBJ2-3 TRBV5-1 TGCGCCAGCAGCTTGGTGGGGGACAGGACCGCTGATACGCAGTATTTT CASSLVGDRTADTQYF
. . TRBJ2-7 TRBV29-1 TGCAGCGTGGGAGGGCCGGGGACAATCTACGAGCAGTACTTC CSVGGPGTIYEQYF
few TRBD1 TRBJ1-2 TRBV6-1 TGTGCCAGCAGGGAACAGGGGGACTATGGCTACACCTTC CASREQGDYGYTF
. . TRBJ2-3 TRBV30 TGTGCCTGGAGTGTAAGACTAATGGAGCAGTATTTT CAWSVRLMEQYF
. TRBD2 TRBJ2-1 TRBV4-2 TGTGCCAGCAGCCAAGATGGGACTAGCGGGATAAAGGACAAGTACAATGAGCAGTTCTTC CASSQDGTSGIKDKYNEQFF
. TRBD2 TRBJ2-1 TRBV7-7 TGTGCTAGCAGCTTAGAGCTAGCGGGAGGGCCTTTGTCCTACAATGAGCAGTTCTTC CASSLELAGGPLSYNEQFF
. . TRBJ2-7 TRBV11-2 TGTGCCAGCAGCCCCCAGCGGTGGGGGGAATCCTACGAGCAGTACTTC CASSPQRWGESYEQYF
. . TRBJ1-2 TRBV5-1 TGCGCCAGCAGTTTTGAGGGAAGAAGTGGCTACACCTTC CASSFEGRSGYTF
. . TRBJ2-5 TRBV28 TGTGCCAGCAGTTTGTCGGGGACCCAGTACTTC CASSLSGTQYF
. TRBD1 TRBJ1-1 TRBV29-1 TGCAGCGCCATGCCGGGACAGGAAGGGAGCGGCTCATACACTGAAGCTTTCTTT CSAMPGQEGSGSYTEAFF
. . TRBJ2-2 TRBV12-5 TGTGCTAGTGGTCCCGAGAGCGGGGAGCTGTTTTTT CASGPESGELFF
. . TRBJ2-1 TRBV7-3 TGTGCCAGCAGCTCTCTGGGAGTCCACAATGAGCAGTTCTTC CASSSLGVHNEQFF
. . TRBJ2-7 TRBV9 TGTGCCAGCAGCGCCGGCGCACCGGGACTTTCCTACGAGCAGTACTTC CASSAGAPGLSYEQYF
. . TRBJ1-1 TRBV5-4 TGTGCCAGCAGCGCCGAAGCCGGGACCGGGGGGGCTTTCTTT CASSAEAGTGGAFF
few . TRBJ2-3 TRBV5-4 TGTGCCAGCTCCCCGGCAGGGCGAACATCTGGGGATACGCAGTATTTT CASSPAGRTSGDTQYF
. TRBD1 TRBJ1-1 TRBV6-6 TGTGCCAGCACTTACCTGGGACAGGGGACTGAAGCTTTCTTT CASTYLGQGTEAFF
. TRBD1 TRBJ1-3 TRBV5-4 TGTGCCAGCAGCATCGGACAGGGATTCTCTGGAAACACCATATATTTT CASSIGQGFSGNTIYF
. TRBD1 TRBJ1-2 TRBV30 TGTGCCTGGATCGGACAGGGGGCTCCTAACTATGGCTACACCTTC CAWIGQGAPNYGYTF
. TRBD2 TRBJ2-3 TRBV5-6 TGTGCCAGCAGCTTCTGGACTAGCGGGGGGGCCTCGGGGAATACGCAGTATTTT CASSFWTSGGASGNTQYF
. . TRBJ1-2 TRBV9 TGTGCCAGCAGCGTGGGCCAAGGGGGTGAGGGCTACACCTTC CASSVGQGGEGYTF
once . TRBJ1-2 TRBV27 TGTGCCAGCAGTTATGGGCCATGGGGAGGGTCCTATGGCTACACCTTC CASSYGPWGGSYGYTF
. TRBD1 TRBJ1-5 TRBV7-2 TGTGCCAGCAGCCTGGGGACAGGGAGGTCTTATAGCAATCAGCCCCAGCATTTT CASSLGTGRSYSNQPQHF
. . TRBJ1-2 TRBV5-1 TGCGCCAGCAGCTTGAGCGGGGTCTATGGCTACACCTTC CASSLSGVYGYTF
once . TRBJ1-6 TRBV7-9 TGTGCCAGCAGCTCATGGAGGTATGGGCCTGTTAGTTCACCCCTCCACTTT CASSSWRYGPVSSPLHF
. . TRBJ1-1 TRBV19 TGTGCCAGTACCATACGGGGGGCACACACTGAAGCTTTCTTT CASTIRGAHTEAFF
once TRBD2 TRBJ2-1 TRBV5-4 TGTGCCAGTCATTCTAGCGGGGGTTACAATGAGCAGTTCTTC CASHSSGGYNEQFF
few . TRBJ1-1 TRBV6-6 TGTGCCAGCAGACCTGACAGGCCGAACACTGAAGCTTTCTTT CASRPDRPNTEAFF
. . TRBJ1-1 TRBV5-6 TGTGCCAGCAGCTTGGTGCAGGGGAGGGAGGGGACGGAAGCTTTCTTT CASSLVQGREGTEAFF